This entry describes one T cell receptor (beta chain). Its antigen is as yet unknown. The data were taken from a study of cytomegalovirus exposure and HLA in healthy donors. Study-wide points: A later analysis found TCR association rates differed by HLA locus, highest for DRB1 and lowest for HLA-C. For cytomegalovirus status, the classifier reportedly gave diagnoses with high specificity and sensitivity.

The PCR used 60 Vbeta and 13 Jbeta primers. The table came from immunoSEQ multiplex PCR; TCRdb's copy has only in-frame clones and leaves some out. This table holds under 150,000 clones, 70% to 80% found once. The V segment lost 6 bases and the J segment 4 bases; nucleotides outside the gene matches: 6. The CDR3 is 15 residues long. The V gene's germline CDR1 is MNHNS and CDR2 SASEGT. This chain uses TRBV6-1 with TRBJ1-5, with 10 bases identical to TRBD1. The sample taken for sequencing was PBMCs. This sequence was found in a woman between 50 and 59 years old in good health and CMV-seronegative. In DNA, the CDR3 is TGTGCCAGCAGCGGGCGGACAGGGGGTAATCAGCCCCAGCATTTT. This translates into CASSGRTGGNQPQHF.